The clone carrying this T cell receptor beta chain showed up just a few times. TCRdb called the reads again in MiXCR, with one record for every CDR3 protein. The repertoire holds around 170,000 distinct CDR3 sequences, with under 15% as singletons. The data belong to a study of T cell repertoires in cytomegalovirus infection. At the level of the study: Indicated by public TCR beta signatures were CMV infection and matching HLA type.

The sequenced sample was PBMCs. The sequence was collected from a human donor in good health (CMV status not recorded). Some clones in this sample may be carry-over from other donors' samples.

This chain's CDR3 is CASSFRAISYEQYF. CDR3 coding DNA: TGTGCCAGCAGTTTCCGGGCCATTAGCTACGAGCAGTACTTC. The chain is built from TRBV6-2 or TRBV6-3 and TRBJ2-7; no reliable D call. Germline loops: CDR1 MNHEY, CDR2 SVGEGT. This CDR3 spans 14 amino acids. Trimming removed 4 bases at V and 3 bases at J, with 13 bases between.